The 4 T cell receptor beta chains presented below share a single source sample, sequenced in a study of CD8+CD57+ T cells in acquired aplastic anemia. Patients included in sequencing had previously demonstrated CD8+CD57+ cell expansion by flow cytometry. Genomic DNA constituted the template upon which TCR beta VDJ and CDR3 profiling was performed. A single record per CDR3 protein comes from TCRdb applying MiXCR to the reads. The repertoire holds about 180,000 distinct CDR3 sequences, with 48% as singletons. The specimen sequenced was sorted CD4+, CD8+, or CD8+CD57+ T cells (not recorded which) from PBMCs. These receptors originate from a human donor with aplastic anemia.

This clonotype appeared a single time. J is TRBJ2-5 and V is TRBV29-1; D perhaps matches TRBD1 (6 bases). CDR3 length: 14 amino acids. CDR1 and CDR2 from the germline V gene are SQVTM and ANQGSEA. V lost 4 bases and J lost 5, with 17 bases in between. DNA for the CDR3: TGCAGCGTTGGGAATCTCAGGGGCCGGGAGACCCAGTACTTC. It is translated as CSVGNLRGRETQYF.

This chain links TRBV5-1 with TRBJ1-6; D call uncertain. The V and J ends lost 0 bases and 8 bases respectively, with 6 bases between them. This CDR3 region has 13 residues. Germline assignment: CDR1 SGHRS and CDR2 YFSETQ. The CDR3 loop is CASSLDGDSPLHF. The CDR3 DNA reads as TGCGCCAGCAGCTTGGACGGGGATTCACCCCTCCACTTT.

This chain uses TRBV7-9 with TRBJ1-1; a possible D gene is TRBD1 (5 bases). This CDR3 has 13 residues. Trimming removed 7 bases at V and 1 base at J, with 10 bases between. Per the germline V gene, CDR1 is SEHNR and CDR2 is FQNEAQ (reference sequence). CDR3 in amino acids: CASITTENTEAFF. CDR3 sequence (DNA): TGTGCCAGCATCACGACAGAGAACACTGAAGCTTTCTTT.

In its sample, this clonotype was seen many times. This rearrangement joins TRBV9 to TRBJ2-7; D gene ambiguous. Looked up from germline, CDR1 is SGDLS and CDR2 is YYNGEE. The CDR3 is 13 amino acids. Trimming pared 0 bases from V and 3 bases from J, leaving 7 bases between. The CDR3 here is CASSVALGYEQYF. As DNA, the CDR3 is TGTGCCAGCAGCGTAGCTCTAGGCTACGAGCAGTACTTC. Together with reference TRBV9 and TRBJ2-7, the CDR3 gives the full variable domain: DSGVTQTPKHLITATGQRVTLRCSPRSGDLSVYWYQQSLDQGLQFLIQYYNGEERAKGNILERFSAQQFPDLHSELNLSSLELGDSALYFCASSVALGYEQYFGPGTRLTVT.